Listed below are T cell receptor beta chains from one sample, sequenced in a study of cytomegalovirus exposure and HLA in healthy donors. The protocol was immunoSEQ multiplex PCR, while the TCRdb copy is restricted to in-frame clones and leaves out a portion. Of some 80,000 clones in the sample, 10% were seen once. Sequences were obtained from PBMCs. These receptors came from a man aged 60-69 years in good health and CMV-seropositive. CDR3s include the opening cysteine and the closing phenylalanine or tryptophan. The order of the fields is V gene, D gene, clone size, J gene, CDR3 protein, CDR3 DNA. A D gene is named only where the DNA matches it firmly. A clone size is listed for some rows: how often the clone was seen (once, few, many), or a class if it is expanded.

V gene: TRBV7-2
D gene: TRBD2
clone size: .
J gene: TRBJ2-1
CDR3 protein: CASSQTSSTAGQFF
CDR3 DNA: TGTGCCAGCAGCCAGACTAGCTCCACGGCGGGGCAGTTCTTC

V gene: TRBV27
D gene: .
clone size: few
J gene: TRBJ1-5
CDR3 protein: CASSLLSGGGRPQHF
CDR3 DNA: TGTGCCAGCAGTTTATTATCTGGGGGGGGGCGGCCCCAGCATTTT

V gene: TRBV18
D gene: .
clone size: few
J gene: TRBJ1-1
CDR3 protein: CASSPPSVNTEAFF
CDR3 DNA: TGTGCCAGCTCACCACCCTCGGTCAACACTGAAGCTTTCTTT

V gene: TRBV25-1
D gene: .
clone size: .
J gene: TRBJ2-1
CDR3 protein: CASTEGRRDEQFF
CDR3 DNA: TGTGCCAGCACGGAGGGGCGTAGGGATGAGCAGTTCTTC

V gene: TRBV5-4
D gene: TRBD1
clone size: few
J gene: TRBJ1-4
CDR3 protein: CASSLGRGQINEKLFF
CDR3 DNA: TGTGCCAGCAGCTTGGGAAGGGGGCAGATTAATGAAAAACTGTTTTTT

V gene: TRBV5-1
D gene: .
clone size: .
J gene: TRBJ1-1
CDR3 protein: CASSLSQINTEAFF
CDR3 DNA: TGCGCCAGCAGCTTGTCACAGATCAACACTGAAGCTTTCTTT

V gene: TRBV9
D gene: TRBD1
clone size: .
J gene: TRBJ2-5
CDR3 protein: CASSVEGTGLETQYF
CDR3 DNA: TGTGCCAGCAGCGTAGAGGGGACAGGGTTAGAGACCCAGTACTTC

V gene: TRBV5-1
D gene: TRBD2
clone size: few
J gene: TRBJ2-1
CDR3 protein: CASSLNAGGSYNEQFF
CDR3 DNA: TGCGCCAGCAGCTTGAATGCGGGAGGGAGCTACAATGAGCAGTTCTTC

V gene: TRBV6-1
D gene: TRBD1
clone size: .
J gene: TRBJ1-1
CDR3 protein: CASSDQGATEAFF
CDR3 DNA: TGTGCCAGCAGTGACCAGGGGGCTACTGAAGCTTTCTTT

V gene: TRBV11-2
D gene: .
clone size: .
J gene: TRBJ2-1
CDR3 protein: CASSVGGSYNEQFF
CDR3 DNA: TGTGCCAGCAGCGTAGGAGGGAGCTACAATGAGCAGTTCTTC

V gene: TRBV15
D gene: TRBD2
clone size: .
J gene: TRBJ2-3
CDR3 protein: CATSTPWTSAGDTQYF
CDR3 DNA: TGTGCCACCAGCACTCCCTGGACTAGCGCTGGGGATACGCAGTATTTT

V gene: TRBV28
D gene: TRBD1
clone size: .
J gene: TRBJ1-6
CDR3 protein: CASSTRTGGGSPLHF
CDR3 DNA: TGTGCCAGCAGTACCCGAACAGGGGGCGGTTCACCCCTCCACTTT

V gene: TRBV12-5
D gene: .
clone size: .
J gene: TRBJ2-2
CDR3 protein: CASGFSSNTGELFF
CDR3 DNA: TGTGCTAGTGGTTTTTCGTCGAACACCGGGGAGCTGTTTTTT

V gene: TRBV7-2
D gene: TRBD2
clone size: .
J gene: TRBJ2-5
CDR3 protein: CASSRRASGRRETQYF
CDR3 DNA: TGTGCCAGCAGCCGGAGGGCTAGCGGGAGAAGGGAGACCCAGTACTTC

V gene: TRBV2
D gene: TRBD1
clone size: few
J gene: TRBJ1-1
CDR3 protein: CASILQGPGGAFF
CDR3 DNA: TGTGCCAGCATTCTACAGGGGCCCGGAGGAGCTTTCTTT

V gene: TRBV5-6
D gene: .
clone size: few
J gene: TRBJ2-5
CDR3 protein: CASSLAETGGYF
CDR3 DNA: TGTGCCAGCAGCTTGGCAGAAACAGGCGGATACTTC

V gene: TRBV9
D gene: TRBD2
clone size: few
J gene: TRBJ2-1
CDR3 protein: CASSIGLASNEQFF
CDR3 DNA: TGTGCCAGCAGCATCGGACTAGCTTCTAATGAGCAGTTCTTC

V gene: TRBV27
D gene: TRBD1
clone size: few
J gene: TRBJ1-2
CDR3 protein: CASSPFEGAFNYGYTF
CDR3 DNA: TGTGCCAGCAGTCCTTTCGAGGGGGCGTTCAACTATGGCTACACCTTC

V gene: TRBV28
D gene: .
clone size: .
J gene: TRBJ2-3
CDR3 protein: CASSMQTGGTDTQYF
CDR3 DNA: TGTGCCAGCAGTATGCAGACAGGTGGCACAGATACGCAGTATTTT

V gene: TRBV11-2
D gene: .
clone size: few
J gene: TRBJ2-1
CDR3 protein: CASSLDGAGAYNEQFF
CDR3 DNA: TGTGCCAGCAGCTTAGATGGGGCGGGGGCTTACAATGAGCAGTTCTTC

V gene: TRBV5-1
D gene: TRBD2
clone size: few
J gene: TRBJ2-1
CDR3 protein: CASSSNPRGGRADNEQFF
CDR3 DNA: TGCGCCAGCAGCTCGAATCCTCGGGGCGGGAGGGCCGACAATGAGCAGTTCTTC

V gene: TRBV29-1
D gene: TRBD1
clone size: few
J gene: TRBJ2-7
CDR3 protein: CSVGGQGSYEQYF
CDR3 DNA: TGCAGCGTCGGGGGACAGGGCTCCTACGAGCAGTACTTC

V gene: TRBV11-2
D gene: TRBD1
clone size: few
J gene: TRBJ2-5
CDR3 protein: CASSTGQGGETQYF
CDR3 DNA: TGTGCCAGCAGCACGGGACAGGGCGGAGAGACCCAGTACTTC

V gene: TRBV7-6
D gene: TRBD1
clone size: .
J gene: TRBJ2-3
CDR3 protein: CASSTRQGISTDTQYF
CDR3 DNA: TGTGCCAGCAGCACCCGACAGGGAATAAGCACAGATACGCAGTATTTT

V gene: TRBV19
D gene: .
clone size: .
J gene: TRBJ1-1
CDR3 protein: CASSGYGNTEAFF
CDR3 DNA: TGTGCCAGCTCGGGGTACGGGAACACTGAAGCTTTCTTT

V gene: TRBV30
D gene: TRBD2
clone size: few
J gene: TRBJ2-1
CDR3 protein: CAWSSRGGTEQFF
CDR3 DNA: TGTGCCTGGAGTTCTCGGGGGGGCACTGAGCAGTTCTTC